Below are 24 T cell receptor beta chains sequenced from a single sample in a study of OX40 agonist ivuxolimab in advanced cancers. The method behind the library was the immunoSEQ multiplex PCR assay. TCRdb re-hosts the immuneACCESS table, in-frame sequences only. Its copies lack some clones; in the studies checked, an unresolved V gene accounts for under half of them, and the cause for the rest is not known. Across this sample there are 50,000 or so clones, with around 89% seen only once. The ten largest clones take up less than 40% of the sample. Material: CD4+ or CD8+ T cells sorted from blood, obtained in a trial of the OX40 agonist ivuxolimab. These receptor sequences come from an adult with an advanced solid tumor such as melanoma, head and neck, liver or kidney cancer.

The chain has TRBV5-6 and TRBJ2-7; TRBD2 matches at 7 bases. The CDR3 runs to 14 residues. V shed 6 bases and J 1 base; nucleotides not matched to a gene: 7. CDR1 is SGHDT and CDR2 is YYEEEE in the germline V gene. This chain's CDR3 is CASTPGGFSYEQYF. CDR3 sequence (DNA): TGTGCCAGCACCCCGGGGGGATTTTCCTACGAGCAGTACTTC.

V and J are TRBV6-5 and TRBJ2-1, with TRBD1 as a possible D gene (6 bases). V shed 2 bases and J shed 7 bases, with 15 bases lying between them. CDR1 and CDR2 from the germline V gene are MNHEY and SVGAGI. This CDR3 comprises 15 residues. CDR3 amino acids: CASSYANRDTNEQFF. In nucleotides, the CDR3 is TGTGCCAGCAGTTACGCAAACAGGGATACGAATGAGCAGTTCTTC.

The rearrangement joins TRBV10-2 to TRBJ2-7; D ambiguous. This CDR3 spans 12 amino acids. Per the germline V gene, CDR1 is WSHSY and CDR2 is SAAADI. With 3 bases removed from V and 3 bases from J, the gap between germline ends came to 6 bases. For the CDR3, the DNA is TGCGCCAGCAGTGAACGGTTCTACGAGCAGTACTTC. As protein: CASSERFYEQYF.

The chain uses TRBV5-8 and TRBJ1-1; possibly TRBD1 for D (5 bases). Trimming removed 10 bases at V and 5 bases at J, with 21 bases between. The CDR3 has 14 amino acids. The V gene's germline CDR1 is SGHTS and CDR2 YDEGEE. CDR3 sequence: CAVILLLKGTEAFF. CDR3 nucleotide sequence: TGTGCCGTCATCTTACTCCTAAAGGGGACTGAAGCTTTCTTT.

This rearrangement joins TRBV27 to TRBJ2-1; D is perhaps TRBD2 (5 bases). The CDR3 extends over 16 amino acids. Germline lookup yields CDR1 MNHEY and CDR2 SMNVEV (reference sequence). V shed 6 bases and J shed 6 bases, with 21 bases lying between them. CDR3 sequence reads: CASSFSGRAYLNEQFF. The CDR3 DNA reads TGTGCCAGCAGCTTCTCGGGGAGAGCCTACCTCAATGAGCAGTTCTTC.

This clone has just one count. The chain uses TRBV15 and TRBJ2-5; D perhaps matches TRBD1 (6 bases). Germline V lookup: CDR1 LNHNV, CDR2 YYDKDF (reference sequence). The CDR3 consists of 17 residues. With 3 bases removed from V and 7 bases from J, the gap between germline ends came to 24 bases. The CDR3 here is CATSRKTTGSEGGTQYF. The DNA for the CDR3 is TGTGCCACCAGCAGGAAGACTACAGGGTCCGAAGGAGGGACCCAGTACTTC.

CDR3 sequence: CASSLQGGSYEQYF. The CDR3 region has the DNA TGTGCCAGCAGTCTACAGGGGGGGTCCTACGAGCAGTACTTC. V usage is TRBV27 and J usage is TRBJ2-7; possibly TRBD1 for D (8 bases). The CDR3 is 14 residues long. Germline V gene lookup returns CDR1 MNHEY and CDR2 SMNVEV (reference sequence). Trimming left V 5 bases short and J 1 base short, with 12 bases between.

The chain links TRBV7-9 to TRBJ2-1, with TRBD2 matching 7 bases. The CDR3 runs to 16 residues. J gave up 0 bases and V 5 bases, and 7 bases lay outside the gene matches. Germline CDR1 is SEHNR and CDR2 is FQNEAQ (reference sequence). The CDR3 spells CASSLGGDASYNEQFF. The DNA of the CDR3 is TGTGCCAGCAGCCTTGGGGGGGATGCCTCCTACAATGAGCAGTTCTTC.

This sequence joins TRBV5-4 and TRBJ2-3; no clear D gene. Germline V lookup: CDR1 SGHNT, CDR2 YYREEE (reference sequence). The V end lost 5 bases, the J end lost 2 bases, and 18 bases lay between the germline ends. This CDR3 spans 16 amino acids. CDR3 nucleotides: TGTGCCAGCAGTCCCGGATTCACGGGCTCCACAGATACGCAGTATTTT. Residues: CASSPGFTGSTDTQYF.

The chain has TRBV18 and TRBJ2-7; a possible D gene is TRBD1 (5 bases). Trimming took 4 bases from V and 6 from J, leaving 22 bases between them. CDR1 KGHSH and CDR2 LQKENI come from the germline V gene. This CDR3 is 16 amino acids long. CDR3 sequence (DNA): TGTGCCAGCTCACTCCCCTTTCAGGGTAAGGACGGCGAGCAGTACTTC. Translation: CASSLPFQGKDGEQYF.

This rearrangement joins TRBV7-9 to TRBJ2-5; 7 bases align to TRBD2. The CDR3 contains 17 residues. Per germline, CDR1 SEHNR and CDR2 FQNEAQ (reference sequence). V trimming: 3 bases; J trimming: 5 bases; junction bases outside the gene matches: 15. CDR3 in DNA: TGTGCCAGCAGCTTGCCCGGGACCCCGGGAGGTCGGGAGACCCAGTACTTC. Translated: CASSLPGTPGGRETQYF. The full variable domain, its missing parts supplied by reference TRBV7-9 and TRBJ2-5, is DTGVSQNPRHKITKRGQNVTFRCDPISEHNRLYWYRQTLGQGPEFLTYFQNEAQLEKSRLLSDRFSAERPKGSFSTLEIQRTEQGDSAMYLCASSLPGTPGGRETQYFGPGTRLLVL.

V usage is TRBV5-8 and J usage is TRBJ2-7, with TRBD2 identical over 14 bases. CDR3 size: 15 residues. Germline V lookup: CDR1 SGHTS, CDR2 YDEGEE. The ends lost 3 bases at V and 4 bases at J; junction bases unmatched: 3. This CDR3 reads CASSWGTSGGYEQYF. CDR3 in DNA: TGTGCCAGCAGCTGGGGGACTAGCGGGGGATACGAGCAGTACTTC.

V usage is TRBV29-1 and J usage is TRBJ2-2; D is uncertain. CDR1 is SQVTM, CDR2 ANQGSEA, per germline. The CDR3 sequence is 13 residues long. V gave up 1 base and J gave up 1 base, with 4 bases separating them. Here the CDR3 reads CSVEAENTGELFF. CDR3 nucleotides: TGCAGCGTTGAAGCGGAGAACACCGGGGAGCTGTTTTTT.

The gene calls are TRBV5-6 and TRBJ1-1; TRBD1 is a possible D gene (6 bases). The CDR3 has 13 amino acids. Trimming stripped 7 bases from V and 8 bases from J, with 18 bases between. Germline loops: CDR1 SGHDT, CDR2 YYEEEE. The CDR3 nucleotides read TGTGCCAGCTCCCTTGGAGGGGGAACCGAAGCTTTCTTT. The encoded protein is CASSLGGGTEAFF.

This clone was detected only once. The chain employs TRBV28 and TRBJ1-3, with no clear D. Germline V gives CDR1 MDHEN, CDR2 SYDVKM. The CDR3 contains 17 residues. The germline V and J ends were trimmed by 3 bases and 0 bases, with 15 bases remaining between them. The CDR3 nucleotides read TGTGCCAGCAGTTTCCCGGGCAGCTATTCCTCTGGAAACACCATATATTTT. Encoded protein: CASSFPGSYSSGNTIYF.

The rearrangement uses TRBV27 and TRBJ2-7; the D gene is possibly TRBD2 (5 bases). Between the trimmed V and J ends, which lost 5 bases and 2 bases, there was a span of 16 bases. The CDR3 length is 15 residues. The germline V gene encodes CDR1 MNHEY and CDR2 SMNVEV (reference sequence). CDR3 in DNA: TGTGCCAGCAGTCCTACTACAGCGGCGACCTACGAGCAGTACTTC. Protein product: CASSPTTAATYEQYF.

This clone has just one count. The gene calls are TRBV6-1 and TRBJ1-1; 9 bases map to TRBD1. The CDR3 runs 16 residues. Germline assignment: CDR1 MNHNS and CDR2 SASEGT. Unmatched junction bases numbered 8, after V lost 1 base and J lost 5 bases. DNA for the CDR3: TGTGCCAGCAGTGAAGGAAGGACAGGGGTATATACTGAAGCTTTCTTT. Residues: CASSEGRTGVYTEAFF.

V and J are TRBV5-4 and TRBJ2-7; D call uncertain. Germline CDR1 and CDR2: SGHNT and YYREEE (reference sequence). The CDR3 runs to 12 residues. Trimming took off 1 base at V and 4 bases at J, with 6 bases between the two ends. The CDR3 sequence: CASSLFAYEQYF. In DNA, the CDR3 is TGTGCCAGCAGCTTGTTTGCTTACGAGCAGTACTTC.

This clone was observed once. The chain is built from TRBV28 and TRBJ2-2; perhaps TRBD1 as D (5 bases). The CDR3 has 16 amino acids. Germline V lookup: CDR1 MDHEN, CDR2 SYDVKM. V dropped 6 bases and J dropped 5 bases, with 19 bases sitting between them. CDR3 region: CASSSERGGWTGELFF. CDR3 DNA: TGTGCCAGCAGCTCGGAAAGGGGCGGTTGGACCGGGGAGCTGTTTTTT.

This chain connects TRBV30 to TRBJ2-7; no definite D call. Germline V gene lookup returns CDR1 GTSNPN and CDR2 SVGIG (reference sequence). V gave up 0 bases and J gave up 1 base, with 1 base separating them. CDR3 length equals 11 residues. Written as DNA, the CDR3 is TGTGCCTGGAGTGTGTCCTACGAGCAGTACTTC. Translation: CAWSVSYEQYF.

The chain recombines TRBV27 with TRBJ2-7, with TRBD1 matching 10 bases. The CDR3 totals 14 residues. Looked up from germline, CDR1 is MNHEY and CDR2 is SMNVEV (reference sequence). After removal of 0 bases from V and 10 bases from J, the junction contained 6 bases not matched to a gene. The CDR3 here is CASSLSYGTGAQYF. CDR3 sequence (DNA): TGTGCCAGCAGTTTATCATATGGGACAGGGGCTCAGTACTTC.

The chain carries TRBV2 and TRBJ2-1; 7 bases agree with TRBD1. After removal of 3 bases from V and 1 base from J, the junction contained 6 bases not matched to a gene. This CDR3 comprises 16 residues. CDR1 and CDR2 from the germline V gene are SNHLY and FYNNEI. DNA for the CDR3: TGTGCCAGCAGTGACCCCCTGACAGGGTCCTACAATGAGCAGTTCTTC. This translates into CASSDPLTGSYNEQFF.

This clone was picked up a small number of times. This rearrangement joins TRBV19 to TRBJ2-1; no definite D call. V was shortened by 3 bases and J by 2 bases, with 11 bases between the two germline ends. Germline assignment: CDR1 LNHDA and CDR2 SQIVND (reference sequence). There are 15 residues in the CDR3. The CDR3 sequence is CASSITAATYNEQFF. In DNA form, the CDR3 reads TGTGCCAGTAGTATTACGGCAGCGACCTACAATGAGCAGTTCTTC.

CDR3 nucleotides: TGCGCCAGCAGGGAGACAGGGGCCTCCTACAATGAGCAGTTCTTC. This encodes CASRETGASYNEQFF. The chain has TRBV5-1 and TRBJ2-1; 8 bases fit TRBD1. The CDR3 length is 15 residues. Germline V lookup: CDR1 SGHRS, CDR2 YFSETQ. J lost 0 bases, V lost 5 bases, and 4 bases had no gene match.